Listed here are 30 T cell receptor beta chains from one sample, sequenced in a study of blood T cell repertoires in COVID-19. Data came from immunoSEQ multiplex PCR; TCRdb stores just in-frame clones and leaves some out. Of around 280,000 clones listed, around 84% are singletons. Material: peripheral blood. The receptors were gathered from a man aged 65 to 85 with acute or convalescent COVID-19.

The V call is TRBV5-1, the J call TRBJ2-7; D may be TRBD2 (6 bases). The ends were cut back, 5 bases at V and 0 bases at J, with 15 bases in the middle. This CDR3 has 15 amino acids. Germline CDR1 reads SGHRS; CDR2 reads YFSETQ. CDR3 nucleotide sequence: TGCGCCAGCAGATTGACCGACGGGAGCTCCTACGAGCAGTACTTC. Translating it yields CASRLTDGSSYEQYF.

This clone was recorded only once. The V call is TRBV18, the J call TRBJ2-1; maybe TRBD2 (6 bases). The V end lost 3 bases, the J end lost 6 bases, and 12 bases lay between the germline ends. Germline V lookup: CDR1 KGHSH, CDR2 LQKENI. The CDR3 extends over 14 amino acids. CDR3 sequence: CASSPGLGGNEQFF. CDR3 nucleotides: TGTGCCAGCTCACCGGGACTGGGGGGCAATGAGCAGTTCTTC.

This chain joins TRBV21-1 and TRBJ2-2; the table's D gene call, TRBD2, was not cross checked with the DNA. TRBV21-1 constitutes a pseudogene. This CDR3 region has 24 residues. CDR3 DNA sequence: TGTGCCAGCAGCAAATCTCAGGGGGGACTAGCGGGAGAGTCGTTGAGGGGCAACACCGGGGAGCTGTTTTTT. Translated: CASSKSQGGLAGESLRGNTGELFF.

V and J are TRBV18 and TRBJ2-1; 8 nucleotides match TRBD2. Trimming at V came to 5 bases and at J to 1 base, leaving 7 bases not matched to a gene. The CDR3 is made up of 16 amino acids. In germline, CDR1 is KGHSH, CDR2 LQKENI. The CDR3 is CASSSSLAGSYNEQFF. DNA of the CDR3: TGTGCCAGCTCATCATCGTTAGCGGGATCCTACAATGAGCAGTTCTTC.

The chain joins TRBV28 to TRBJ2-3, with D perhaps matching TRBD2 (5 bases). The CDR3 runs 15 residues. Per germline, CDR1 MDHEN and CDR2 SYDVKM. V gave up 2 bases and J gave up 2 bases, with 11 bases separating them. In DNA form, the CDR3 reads TGTGCCAGCAGTTTAGAGGGTTGGGACACAGATACGCAGTATTTT. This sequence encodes CASSLEGWDTDTQYF.

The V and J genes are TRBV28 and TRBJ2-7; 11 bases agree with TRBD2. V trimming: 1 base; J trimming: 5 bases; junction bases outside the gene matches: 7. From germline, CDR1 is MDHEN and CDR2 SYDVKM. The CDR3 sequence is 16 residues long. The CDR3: CASSLYSGRALNEQYF. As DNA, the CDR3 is TGTGCCAGCAGTTTATATAGCGGGAGGGCCTTGAACGAGCAGTACTTC.

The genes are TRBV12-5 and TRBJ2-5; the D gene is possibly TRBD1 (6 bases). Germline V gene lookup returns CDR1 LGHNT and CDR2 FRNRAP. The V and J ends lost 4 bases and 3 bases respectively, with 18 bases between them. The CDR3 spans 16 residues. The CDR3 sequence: CASGSGSGTPEETQYF. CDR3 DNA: TGTGCTAGTGGTTCGGGCTCCGGGACACCCGAAGAGACCCAGTACTTC.

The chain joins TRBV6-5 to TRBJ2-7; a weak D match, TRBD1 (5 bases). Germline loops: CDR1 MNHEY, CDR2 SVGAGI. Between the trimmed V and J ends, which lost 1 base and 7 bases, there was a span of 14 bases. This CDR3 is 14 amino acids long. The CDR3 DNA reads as TGTGCCAGCAGTTACTTCAGGCAGGGTGGGGAGCAGTACTTC. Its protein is CASSYFRQGGEQYF.

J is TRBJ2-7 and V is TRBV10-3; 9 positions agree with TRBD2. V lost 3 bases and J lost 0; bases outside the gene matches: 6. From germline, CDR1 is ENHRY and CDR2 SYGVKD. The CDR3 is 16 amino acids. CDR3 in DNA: TGTGCCATCAGTGACGTAGCGGGAGCACTCTCCTACGAGCAGTACTTC. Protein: CAISDVAGALSYEQYF.

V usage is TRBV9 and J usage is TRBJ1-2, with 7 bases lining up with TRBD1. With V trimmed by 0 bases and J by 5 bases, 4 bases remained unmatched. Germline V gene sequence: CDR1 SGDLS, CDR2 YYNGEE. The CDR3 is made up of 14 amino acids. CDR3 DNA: TGTGCCAGCAGCGTAGGACAGGGCTGGTATGGCTACACCTTC. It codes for CASSVGQGWYGYTF. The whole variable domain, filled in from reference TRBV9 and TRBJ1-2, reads DSGVTQTPKHLITATGQRVTLRCSPRSGDLSVYWYQQSLDQGLQFLIQYYNGEERAKGNILERFSAQQFPDLHSELNLSSLELGDSALYFCASSVGQGWYGYTFGSGTRLTVV.

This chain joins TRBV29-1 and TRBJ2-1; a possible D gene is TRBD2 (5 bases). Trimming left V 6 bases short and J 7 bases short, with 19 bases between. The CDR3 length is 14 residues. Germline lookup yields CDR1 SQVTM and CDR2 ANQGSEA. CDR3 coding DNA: TGCAGCGTCGGGAAGCCCGACACCCTGAATGAGCAGTTCTTC. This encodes CSVGKPDTLNEQFF.

The CDR3, as DNA: TGTGCCAGCAGAACAACGGGGGAGACCCAGTACTTC. It translates to CASRTTGETQYF. The rearrangement joins TRBV2 to TRBJ2-5; D possibly corresponds to TRBD2 (5 bases). The CDR3 is 12 residues long. V was shortened by 6 bases and J by 5 bases, with 10 bases between the two germline ends. Germline CDR1 reads SNHLY; CDR2 reads FYNNEI.

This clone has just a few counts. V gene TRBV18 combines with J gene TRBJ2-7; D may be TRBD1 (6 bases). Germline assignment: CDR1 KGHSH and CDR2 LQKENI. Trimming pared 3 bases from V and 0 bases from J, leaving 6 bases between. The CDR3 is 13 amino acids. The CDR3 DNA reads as TGTGCCAGCTCACCGGGACACTCCTACGAGCAGTACTTC. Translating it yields CASSPGHSYEQYF.

CDR3 in DNA: TGTGCCAGCAGTTCCCCCGGACAGTCAGACTCTGGAAACACCATATATTTT. It translates to CASSSPGQSDSGNTIYF. The chain uses TRBV28 and TRBJ1-3, with D perhaps matching TRBD1 (6 bases). The germline V gene encodes CDR1 MDHEN and CDR2 SYDVKM. V was cut by 4 bases and J by 0 bases, with 16 bases left in between. This CDR3 region has 17 residues.

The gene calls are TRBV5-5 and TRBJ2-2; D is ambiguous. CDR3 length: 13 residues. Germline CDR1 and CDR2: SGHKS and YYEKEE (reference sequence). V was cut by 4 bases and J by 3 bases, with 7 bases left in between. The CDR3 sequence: CASSIADTGELFF. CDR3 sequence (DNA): TGTGCCAGCAGCATAGCCGACACCGGGGAGCTGTTTTTT. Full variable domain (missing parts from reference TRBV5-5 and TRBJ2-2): DAGVTQSPTHLIKTRGQQVTLRCSPISGHKSVSWYQQVLGQGPQFIFQYYEKEERGRGNFPDRFSARQFPNYSSELNVNALLLGDSALYLCASSIADTGELFFGEGSRLTVL.

The CDR3 sequence: CASSFEGGTYNEQFF. The CDR3 nucleotides read TGTGCCAGCAGCTTTGAGGGAGGGACCTACAATGAGCAGTTCTTC. This chain links TRBV7-2 with TRBJ2-1, with TRBD2 identical over 7 bases. This CDR3 spans 15 amino acids. With 3 bases clipped from V and 2 bases from J, the junction kept 4 bases outside the gene matches. The germline gives CDR1 SGHTA, CDR2 FQGNSA.

The CDR3 spells CASSFRPDTNYGYTF. Written as DNA, the CDR3 is TGTGCCAGCAGCTTCCGACCAGACACTAACTATGGCTACACCTTC. The V call is TRBV9, the J call TRBJ1-2, with D hard to call. The germline V gene has CDR1 SGDLS and CDR2 YYNGEE. The length of the CDR3 is 15 residues. Trimming stripped 4 bases from V and 0 bases from J, with 13 bases between.

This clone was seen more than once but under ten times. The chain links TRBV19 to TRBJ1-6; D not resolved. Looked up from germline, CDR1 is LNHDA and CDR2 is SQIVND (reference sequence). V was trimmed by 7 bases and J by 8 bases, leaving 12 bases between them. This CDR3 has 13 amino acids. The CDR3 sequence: CASNFGRDSPLHF. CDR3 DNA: TGTGCCAGTAATTTTGGCCGTGATTCACCCCTCCACTTT.

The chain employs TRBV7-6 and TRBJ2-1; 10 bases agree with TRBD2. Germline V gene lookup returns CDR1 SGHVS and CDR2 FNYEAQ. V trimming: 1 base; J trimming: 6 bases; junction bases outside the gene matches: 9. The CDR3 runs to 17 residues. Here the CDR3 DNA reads TGTGCCAGCAGCTTAGAGCTAGCGGGAGAGATAGTCAATGAGCAGTTCTTC. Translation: CASSLELAGEIVNEQFF.

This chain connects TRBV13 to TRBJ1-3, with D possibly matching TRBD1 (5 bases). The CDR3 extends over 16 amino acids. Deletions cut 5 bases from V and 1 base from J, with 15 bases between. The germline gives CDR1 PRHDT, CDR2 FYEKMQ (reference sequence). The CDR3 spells CASSPRRDLSGNTIYF. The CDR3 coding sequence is TGTGCCAGCAGCCCGCGACGGGACTTGTCTGGAAACACCATATATTTT. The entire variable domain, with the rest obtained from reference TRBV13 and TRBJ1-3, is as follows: AAGVIQSPRHLIKEKRETATLKCYPIPRHDTVYWYQQGPGQDPQFLISFYEKMQSDKGSIPDRFSAQQFSDYHSELNMSSLELGDSALYFCASSPRRDLSGNTIYFGEGSWLTVV.

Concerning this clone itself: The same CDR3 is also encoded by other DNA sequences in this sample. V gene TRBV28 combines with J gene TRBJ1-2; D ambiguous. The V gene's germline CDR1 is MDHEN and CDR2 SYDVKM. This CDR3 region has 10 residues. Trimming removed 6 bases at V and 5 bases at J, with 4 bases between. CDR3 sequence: CASSRYGYTF. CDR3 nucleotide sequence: TGTGCCAGCAGCCGGTATGGCTACACCTTC.

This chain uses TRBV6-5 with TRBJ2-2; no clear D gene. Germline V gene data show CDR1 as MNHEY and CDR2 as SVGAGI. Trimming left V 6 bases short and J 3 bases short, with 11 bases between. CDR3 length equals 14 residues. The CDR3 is CASSSPGYTGELFF. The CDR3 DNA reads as TGTGCCAGCAGCTCCCCGGGTTACACCGGGGAGCTGTTTTTT.

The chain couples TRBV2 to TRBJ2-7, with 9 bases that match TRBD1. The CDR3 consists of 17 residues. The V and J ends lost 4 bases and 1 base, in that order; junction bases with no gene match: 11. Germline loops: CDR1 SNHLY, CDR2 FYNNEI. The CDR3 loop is CASSGWGLGTGSYEQYF. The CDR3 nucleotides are TGTGCCAGCAGTGGATGGGGCCTGGGGACAGGGTCCTACGAGCAGTACTTC. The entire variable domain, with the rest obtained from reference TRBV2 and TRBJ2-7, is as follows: EPEVTQTPSHQVTQMGQEVILRCVPISNHLYFYWYRQILGQKVEFLVSFYNNEISEKSEIFDDQFSVERPDGSNFTLKIRSTKLEDSAMYFCASSGWGLGTGSYEQYFGPGTRLTVT.

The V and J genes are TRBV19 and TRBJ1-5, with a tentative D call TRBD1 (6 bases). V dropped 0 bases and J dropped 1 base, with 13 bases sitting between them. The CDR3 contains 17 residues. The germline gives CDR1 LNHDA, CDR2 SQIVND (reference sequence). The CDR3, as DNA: TGTGCCAGTAGTATAGATACAGGGTCCCTCAGCAATCAGCCCCAGCATTTT. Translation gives CASSIDTGSLSNQPQHF.

The CDR3 sequence is CASSQVAGGTYNEQFF. The CDR3 coding sequence is TGCGCCAGCAGCCAAGTAGCGGGAGGCACCTACAATGAGCAGTTCTTC. V is TRBV4-1 and J is TRBJ2-1; TRBD2 matches at 10 bases. The CDR3 is made up of 16 amino acids. J lost 2 bases, V lost 1 base, and 2 bases had no gene match. Per the germline V gene, CDR1 is MGHRA and CDR2 is YSYEKL.

CDR3: CASSYREGGYEQFF. The CDR3, as DNA: TGTGCCAGCAGTTACCGGGAAGGGGGATATGAGCAGTTCTTC. This chain uses TRBV6-5 with TRBJ2-1, with a tentative D call TRBD1 (6 bases). Trimming stripped 2 bases from V and 8 bases from J, with 13 bases between. The CDR3 has 14 residues. CDR1 is MNHEY and CDR2 is SVGAGI in the germline V gene.

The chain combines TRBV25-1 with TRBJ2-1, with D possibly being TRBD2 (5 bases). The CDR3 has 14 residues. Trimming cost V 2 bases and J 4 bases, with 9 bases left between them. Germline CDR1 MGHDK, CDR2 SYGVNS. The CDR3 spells CASSEEERYNEQFF. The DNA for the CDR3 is TGTGCCAGCAGTGAAGAGGAGCGGTACAATGAGCAGTTCTTC.

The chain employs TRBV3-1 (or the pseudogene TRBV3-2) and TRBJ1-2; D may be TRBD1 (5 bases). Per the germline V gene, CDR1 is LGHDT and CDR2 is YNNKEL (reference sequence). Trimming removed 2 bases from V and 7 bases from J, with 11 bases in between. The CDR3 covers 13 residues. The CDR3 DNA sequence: TGTGCCAGCAGCCAACTGGGGCAGGGTGGCTACACCTTC. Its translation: CASSQLGQGGYTF.

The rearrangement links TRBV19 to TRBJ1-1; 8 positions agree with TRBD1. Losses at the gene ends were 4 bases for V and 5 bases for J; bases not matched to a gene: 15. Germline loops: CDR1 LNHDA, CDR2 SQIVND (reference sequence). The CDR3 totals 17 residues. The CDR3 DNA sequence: TGTGCCAGTAGTACCCGAGCGAGAGGGACAGGCGCGACTGAAGCTTTCTTT. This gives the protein CASSTRARGTGATEAFF.

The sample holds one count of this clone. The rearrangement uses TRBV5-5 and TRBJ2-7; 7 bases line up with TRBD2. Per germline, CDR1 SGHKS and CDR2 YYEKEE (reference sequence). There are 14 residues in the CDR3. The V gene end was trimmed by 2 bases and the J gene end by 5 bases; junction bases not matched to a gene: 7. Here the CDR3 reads CASSFSPRGDEQYF. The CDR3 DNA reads TGTGCCAGCAGCTTCAGCCCTCGGGGGGACGAGCAGTACTTC.